One T cell receptor beta chain is described in this entry. These data belong to a study of T cell changes during pregnancy in multiple sclerosis. TCRdb's copy holds only in-frame clones and misses some; the assay was immunoSEQ multiplex PCR. The sample has around 60,000 clones, roughly nine tenths seen once. V lost 1 base to trimming and J lost 2 bases; unmatched junction nucleotides: 3. Germline V gene data show CDR1 as LNHNV and CDR2 as YYDKDF (reference sequence). The CDR3 is made up of 16 amino acids. This TCR was recovered from a female donor with multiple sclerosis, enrolled in a pregnancy study. This chain connects TRBV15 to TRBJ2-4, with 9 bases fitting TRBD1. The sample in question was peripheral blood, obtained in the first trimester of pregnancy. This CDR3 is CATSRGDRDPKNIQYF. The CDR3 DNA reads TGTGCCACCAGCAGAGGGGACAGGGACCCCAAAAACATTCAGTACTTC.